These 27 T cell receptor beta chains originate from one sample sequenced in a study of T cells after yellow fever vaccination. TCRdb called the 5' RACE reads again in MiXCR, with one record for every CDR3 protein. Seen here are around 88,000 distinct CDR3 sequences, roughly 13% observed once, and the top ten hold under 30%. Sequenced here: CD8+ T cells not binding an NS4B(214-222) dextramer, sorted from PBMCs, sampled about 21 days after the first yellow fever vaccination. The origin of the receptors is a man between 18 and 35 years old who received the YFV17D yellow fever vaccine.

The J gene is TRBJ1-4, the V gene TRBV6-5, with TRBD1 as a possible D gene (5 bases). Germline CDR1 MNHEY, CDR2 SVGAGI. The V gene lost 2 bases and the J gene lost 8 bases, with 15 bases spanning the gap. This CDR3 is 15 amino acids long. CDR3 amino acids: CASSYPDRLVEKLFF. CDR3 sequence (DNA): TGTGCCAGCAGTTACCCCGACAGATTAGTCGAAAAACTGTTTTTT.

J is TRBJ1-2 and V is TRBV7-9, with a possible D match to TRBD1 (5 bases). This CDR3 comprises 14 residues. CDR1 is SEHNR, CDR2 FQNEAQ, per germline (reference sequence). The germline V and J ends were trimmed by 5 bases and 2 bases, with 12 bases remaining between them. The DNA for the CDR3 is TGTGCCAGCAGCGCCTTGGGGGGAAACTATGGCTACACCTTC. Protein product: CASSALGGNYGYTF.

This rearrangement joins TRBV5-8 to TRBJ2-1; D perhaps matches TRBD2 (7 bases). Germline V gene data show CDR1 as SGHTS and CDR2 as YDEGEE. The CDR3 has 14 amino acids. Trimming shortened V by 2 bases and J by 7 bases, and 13 bases separated the two germline ends. In nucleotides, the CDR3 is TGTGCCAGCAGCTTCAGCGGGACATGGAATGAGCAGTTCTTC. Residues: CASSFSGTWNEQFF.

The chain employs TRBV5-4 and TRBJ2-1; 8 bases agree with TRBD2. V was clipped by 4 bases and J by 1 base; unmatched bases: 7. CDR1 SGHNT and CDR2 YYREEE come from the germline V gene (reference sequence). The CDR3 is made up of 16 amino acids. The CDR3, as DNA: TGTGCCAGCAGCACGGGGGGGCCAGCGTCCTACAATGAGCAGTTCTTC. Translation: CASSTGGPASYNEQFF.

This clonotype was observed a handful of times. The V call is TRBV6-4, the J call TRBJ2-1, with 7 bases lining up with TRBD1. Germline trimming cut 4 bases from V and 4 bases from J; bases unmatched to any gene: 7. The germline V gene has CDR1 MRHNA and CDR2 SNTAGT. The CDR3 length is 15 residues. This CDR3 is CASSAGPGQYNEQFF. For the CDR3, the DNA is TGTGCCAGCAGTGCCGGCCCGGGACAGTACAATGAGCAGTTCTTC.

This clonotype occurred many times. V is TRBV27 and J is TRBJ2-1, with 7 bases that match TRBD1. There are 19 residues in the CDR3. The V and J ends lost 3 bases and 3 bases, in that order; junction bases with no gene match: 17. Germline V gene lookup returns CDR1 MNHEY and CDR2 SMNVEV (reference sequence). The chain's CDR3 is CASSLGPAVKGAYYNEQFF. Written as DNA, the CDR3 is TGTGCCAGCAGTTTGGGCCCTGCGGTGAAGGGGGCTTACTACAATGAGCAGTTCTTC.

This clonotype was counted a few times. The rearrangement links TRBV18 to TRBJ2-3; 7 bases align to TRBD2. Germline V gene data show CDR1 as KGHSH and CDR2 as LQKENI. V lost 8 bases and J lost 1; bases outside the gene matches: 9. The CDR3 is 15 amino acids. This CDR3 reads CASAYRDYGTDTQYF. For the CDR3, the DNA is TGTGCCAGCGCGTACCGGGACTATGGCACAGATACGCAGTATTTT.

This clonotype was detected only a few times. This chain uses TRBV5-6 with TRBJ1-2, with 7 positions matching TRBD1. Germline-derived CDR1 and CDR2 are SGHDT and YYEEEE. V shed 2 bases, J shed 5 bases, and the junction held 9 bases outside the gene matches. The CDR3 runs to 15 residues. The CDR3: CASSFISDRWYGYTF. The CDR3 DNA follows: TGTGCCAGCAGCTTTATATCGGACAGGTGGTATGGCTACACCTTC.

This sequence joins TRBV9 and TRBJ1-4; D unresolved. CDR1 SGDLS and CDR2 YYNGEE come from the germline V gene. The CDR3 totals 14 residues. V was clipped by 3 bases and J by 3 bases, with 9 bases between them. CDR3: CASSGGSSNEKLFF. CDR3 nucleotides: TGTGCCAGCAGCGGAGGCAGTTCTAATGAAAAACTGTTTTTT.

The V call is TRBV3-1, the J call TRBJ1-2; tentative D call: TRBD1 (6 bases). Germline lookup yields CDR1 LGHDT and CDR2 YNNKEL (reference sequence). This CDR3 contains 16 residues. Trimming left V 4 bases short and J 3 bases short, with 18 bases between. The CDR3 DNA reads TGTGCCAGCAGCCTACAACAGGGTCTTGGTTACTATGGCTACACCTTC. Translation: CASSLQQGLGYYGYTF.

This clonotype was found a few times. This chain links TRBV29-1 with TRBJ2-3, with 13 bases lining up with TRBD2. Germline CDR1 reads SQVTM; CDR2 reads ANQGSEA. Losses at the gene ends were 6 bases for V and 2 bases for J; bases not matched to a gene: 8. The CDR3 length is 16 residues. CDR3 protein: CSVDGLAGVSTDTQYF. CDR3 coding DNA: TGCAGCGTCGATGGACTAGCGGGGGTTTCCACAGATACGCAGTATTTT.

In this sample, this clonotype turned up a few times. V gene TRBV10-3 combines with J gene TRBJ2-3; 9 nucleotides line up with TRBD1. Germline CDR1 and CDR2: ENHRY and SYGVKD. Unmatched junction bases numbered 11, after V lost 3 bases and J lost 7 bases. CDR3 size: 16 residues. Written as DNA, the CDR3 is TGTGCCATCAGTGATCCGGGACAGGGTATATTATATACGCAGTATTTT. Amino acid sequence: CAISDPGQGILYTQYF.

The V call is TRBV20-1, the J call TRBJ2-1; TRBD2 agrees at 7 bases. CDR1 and CDR2 (germline): DFQATT, SNEGSKA (reference sequence). Trimming took 1 base from V and 4 from J; bases not matched to a gene: 4. There are 14 residues in the CDR3. CDR3 loop: CSARGPAGYNEQFF. Here the CDR3 DNA reads TGCAGTGCTAGAGGCCCAGCGGGGTACAATGAGCAGTTCTTC.

In this sample, this clonotype turned up many times. The chain joins TRBV15 to TRBJ2-1; no reliable D call. Germline CDR1 is LNHNV and CDR2 is YYDKDF (reference sequence). Trimming pared 1 base from V and 6 bases from J, leaving 13 bases between. The CDR3 has 15 amino acids. The CDR3 loop reads CATSRGEATINEQFF. The CDR3 coding sequence is TGTGCCACCAGCAGAGGAGAGGCTACTATCAATGAGCAGTTCTTC.

This clonotype came up a few times. The gene calls are TRBV11-2 and TRBJ2-5; 9 nucleotides match TRBD2. The CDR3 sequence is 16 residues long. Germline V CDR1 and CDR2: SGHAT, FQNNGV. V lost 8 bases, J lost 5 bases, and 15 bases stayed unmatched. The CDR3 DNA reads as TGTGCCAGCCACCCGGGGGGCGGGGGGGCCTTGGAGACCCAGTACTTC. Translated: CASHPGGGGALETQYF. Based on the CDR3 plus reference TRBV11-2 and TRBJ2-5, the full variable domain is EAGVAQSPRYKIIEKRQSVAFWCNPISGHATLYWYQQILGQGPKLLIQFQNNGVVDDSQLPKDRFSAERLKGVDSTLKIQPAKLEDSAVYLCASHPGGGGALETQYFGPGTRLLVL.

This chain joins TRBV7-3 and TRBJ2-5, with TRBD2 matching over 14 bases. The CDR3 extends over 15 amino acids. The junction had 4 bases not matched to a gene; V was cut back by 5 bases and J by 5 bases. Germline assignment: CDR1 SGHTA and CDR2 FQGTGA. CDR3 residues: CASSPGLAGVETQYF. Here the CDR3 DNA reads TGTGCCAGCAGCCCGGGACTAGCGGGGGTGGAGACCCAGTACTTC.

In this sample, this clonotype turned up a few times. J is TRBJ1-5 and V is TRBV20-1; D may be TRBD1 (5 bases). From germline, CDR1 is DFQATT and CDR2 SNEGSKA (reference sequence). Trimming cost V 3 bases and J 7 bases, with 19 bases left between them. The CDR3 sequence is 15 residues long. CDR3 residues: CSARSQGKARQPQHF. CDR3 DNA sequence: TGCAGTGCTAGGTCCCAGGGAAAGGCCCGCCAGCCCCAGCATTTT.

V and J are TRBV10-3 and TRBJ2-3; D is unclear. The CDR3 covers 11 residues. Germline CDR1 and CDR2: ENHRY and SYGVKD. Trimming took off 5 bases at V and 6 bases at J, with 6 bases between the two ends. CDR3 in amino acids: CAISNGDTQYF. The CDR3 nucleotides are TGTGCCATCAGTAACGGGGATACGCAGTATTTT.

The chain is built from TRBV6-5 and TRBJ2-7; 7 nucleotides align to TRBD2. Germline CDR1 reads MNHEY; CDR2 reads SVGAGI. This CDR3 comprises 16 residues. V dropped 4 bases and J dropped 1; count of bases not matched to a gene: 10. CDR3 loop: CASSFAGVADSYEQYV. The CDR3 DNA follows: TGTGCCAGCAGTTTCGCGGGGGTAGCGGATTCCTACGAGCAGTACGTC.

The V and J genes are TRBV7-9 and TRBJ1-1; D call uncertain. Germline V gene sequence: CDR1 SEHNR, CDR2 FQNEAQ (reference sequence). Trimming stripped 1 base from V and 0 bases from J, with 6 bases between. The CDR3 has 14 amino acids. The CDR3 spells CASSLEGLNTEAFF. In DNA, the CDR3 is TGTGCCAGCAGCTTAGAAGGGTTGAACACTGAAGCTTTCTTT.

The genes are TRBV14 and TRBJ2-1; D uncertain. V gave up 0 bases and J gave up 7 bases, with 10 bases separating them. Germline V gene sequence: CDR1 SGHDN, CDR2 FVKESK. The CDR3 loop spans 14 amino acids. The CDR3 nucleotides read TGTGCCAGCAGCCAAGATACTGGTAAAAATGAGCAGTTCTTC. Its translation is CASSQDTGKNEQFF.

This CDR3 is CASSSTSTGSNEQFF. As DNA, the CDR3 is TGTGCCAGCAGTTCAACTTCGACAGGGAGCAATGAGCAGTTCTTC. The chain combines TRBV6-5 with TRBJ2-1, with 7 positions matching TRBD1. Trimming cost V 4 bases and J 6 bases; bases outside gene matches: 9. The CDR3 spans 15 residues. From germline, CDR1 is MNHEY and CDR2 SVGAGI.

This clonotype occurred many times. The chain is built from TRBV29-1 and TRBJ2-5; 7 bases line up with TRBD2. Germline trimming cut 0 bases from V and 10 bases from J; bases unmatched to any gene: 17. This CDR3 contains 16 residues. The V gene's germline CDR1 is SQVTM and CDR2 ANQGSEA. In DNA, the CDR3 is TGCAGCGTTGAAGATCTCCATCGGGGGGACTTCTGGCACCAGTACTTC. It encodes CSVEDLHRGDFWHQYF.

This clonotype was found a few times. The chain joins TRBV4-1 to TRBJ1-1; the D is unclear. Per the germline V gene, CDR1 is MGHRA and CDR2 is YSYEKL. Trimming stripped 0 bases from V and 1 base from J, with 9 bases between. This CDR3 spans 15 amino acids. CDR3 sequence reads: CASSQDRARNTEAFF. DNA of the CDR3: TGCGCCAGCAGCCAAGATCGTGCGAGGAACACTGAAGCTTTCTTT.

The chain joins TRBV6-1 to TRBJ2-3, with a possible D match to TRBD2 (7 bases). In germline, CDR1 is MNHNS, CDR2 SASEGT. The CDR3 sequence is 18 residues long. The germline V and J ends were trimmed by 6 bases and 0 bases, with 22 bases remaining between them. CDR3 amino acids: CASSPGPGGPGSTDTQYF. The CDR3 coding sequence is TGTGCCAGCAGCCCTGGCCCCGGGGGGCCGGGGAGCACAGATACGCAGTATTTT.

This chain joins TRBV11-2 and TRBJ1-2, with D unresolved. V shed 0 bases and J shed 7 bases, with 6 bases lying between them. Germline CDR1 reads SGHAT; CDR2 reads FQNNGV. The CDR3 has 12 amino acids. This CDR3 reads CASSLEAGGYTF. The CDR3 coding sequence is TGTGCCAGCAGCTTAGAAGCGGGTGGCTACACCTTC. Using reference TRBV11-2 and TRBJ1-2 for the parts outside the CDR3, the full variable domain is EAGVAQSPRYKIIEKRQSVAFWCNPISGHATLYWYQQILGQGPKLLIQFQNNGVVDDSQLPKDRFSAERLKGVDSTLKIQPAKLEDSAVYLCASSLEAGGYTFGSGTRLTVV.

This clonotype was counted at least ten times. This chain links TRBV15 with TRBJ2-7; D unclear. Germline V gene lookup returns CDR1 LNHNV and CDR2 YYDKDF (reference sequence). The CDR3 contains 13 residues. The V gene lost 5 bases and the J gene lost 0 bases, with 8 bases spanning the gap. CDR3 DNA sequence: TGTGCCACCAGCTTGTCAGTCTCCTACGAGCAGTACTTC. It codes for CATSLSVSYEQYF.